A selection of T cell receptor beta chains follows, all from one sample in a study of blood T cell repertoires in COVID-19. Sequencing was performed with immunoSEQ multiplex PCR; in TCRdb, only in-frame clones are kept and a portion is missing. The sample contains tens of thousands of clones, approximately 85% of which appear only once. The sample was peripheral blood. Every receptor here comes from a man between 65 and 85 years old in a cohort sampled during active COVID-19. CDR3s include the opening cysteine and the closing phenylalanine or tryptophan. D genes are given only for firm matches. Clone size, where shown, is once, few, many, or a class for clones that have expanded.

>NA|TRBV5-4|TRBJ1-3|TRBD1
TGTGCCAGCAGCCCAAGACAGGGAGGACTTGGAAACACCATATATTTT
CASSPRQGGLGNTIYF
>NA|TRBV2|TRBJ2-5|NA
TGTGCCAGCAGGTCCCGCCAGGGCGCAGAGACCCAGTACTTC
CASRSRQGAETQYF
>NA|TRBV19|TRBJ2-3|NA
TGTGCCAGTAGTCCCAGGGCTAGCACAGATACGCAGTATTTT
CASSPRASTDTQYF
>few|TRBV7-6|TRBJ2-1|TRBD2
TGTGCCAGCAGCCACCAGATAGCGGGAGGGGACAATGAGCAGTTCTTC
CASSHQIAGGDNEQFF
>NA|TRBV28|TRBJ2-7|TRBD1
TGTGCCAGCAGGGGCGACAGGGCGGGTTCCTACGAGCAGTACTTC
CASRGDRAGSYEQYF
>NA|TRBV28|TRBJ2-5|NA
TGTGCCAGCAGTCTGACAACTTACCAAGAGACCCAGTACTTC
CASSLTTYQETQYF
>NA|TRBV3-1/TRBV3-2|TRBJ1-5|NA
TGTGCCAGCAGCCAAGATCGGGATCAGCCCCAGCATTTT
CASSQDRDQPQHF
>NA|TRBV7-3|TRBJ2-5|TRBD1
TGTGCCAGCAGCCGAGGGACAGCATCGGGGGAGACCCAGTACTTC
CASSRGTASGETQYF
>NA|TRBV28|TRBJ1-1|NA
TGTGCCAGCTATACCCAGGGGTTGAGAACTGAAGCTTTCTTT
CASYTQGLRTEAFF
>NA|TRBV5-4|TRBJ2-3|NA
TGTGCCAGCAGCTTGTACAGCGATACGCAGTATTTT
CASSLYSDTQYF
>NA|TRBV20-1|TRBJ1-5|NA
TGCAGTGCTAGTGCGGGGGGCAAGCCCCAGCATTTT
CSASAGGKPQHF
>NA|TRBV6-2/TRBV6-3|TRBJ1-6|TRBD1
TGTGCCAGCAGCGGACAGGGGTCCTCCTATAATTCACCCCTCCACTTT
CASSGQGSSYNSPLHF
>NA|TRBV20-1|TRBJ2-2|TRBD2
TGCAGTGCTAGTATAACTAGCGGGAGATACACCGGGGAGCTGTTTTTT
CSASITSGRYTGELFF
>NA|TRBV2|TRBJ2-1|TRBD2
TGTGCCAGCTGTCACAATAGCGGGATCTACAATGAGCAGTTCTTC
CASCHNSGIYNEQFF
>NA|TRBV2|TRBJ1-6|TRBD1
TGTGCCAGCACGACAGGGCATAGCTCCTATAATTCACCCCTCCACTTT
CASTTGHSSYNSPLHF
>NA|TRBV2|TRBJ1-4|TRBD1
TGTGCCAGCAATAAACTCCGGGACAGGGAACTGTTTTTT
CASNKLRDRELFF
>once|TRBV12-3/TRBV12-4|TRBJ1-5|TRBD1
TGTGCCAGCAGCCCAGGGGGGCCCCAGCATTTT
CASSPGGPQHF
>NA|TRBV5-1|TRBJ2-3|TRBD1
TGCGCCAGCAGCCCCTCGGGACAGGGCACAGATACGCAGTATTTT
CASSPSGQGTDTQYF
>NA|TRBV27|TRBJ2-1|TRBD1
TGTGCCAGCAGGGGACAGCCCGTCTCCTACAATGAGCAGTTCTTC
CASRGQPVSYNEQFF
>NA|TRBV2|TRBJ1-5|NA
TGTGCCAGCATTGAGGTGGCAGGGTCTCAGCCCCAGCATTTT
CASIEVAGSQPQHF
>NA|TRBV11-2|TRBJ2-1|NA
TGTGCCAGCAGGACTCCTTATCGAAGCTCCTACAATGAGCAGTTCTTC
CASRTPYRSSYNEQFF
>NA|TRBV7-3|TRBJ1-6|NA
TGTGCCAGCAGCTACAGCCATAATTCACCCCTCCACTTT
CASSYSHNSPLHF
>NA|TRBV7-2|TRBJ1-6|TRBD1
TGTGCCAGCAGCTCGGGACAGCTTAATTCACCCCTCCACTTT
CASSSGQLNSPLHF
>NA|TRBV7-9|TRBJ2-3|TRBD2
TGTGCCAGCAGATCAGGACTAGCGGGACCAGATACGCAGTATTTT
CASRSGLAGPDTQYF
>NA|TRBV19|TRBJ2-2|NA
TGTGCCAGTAGTCCCAAAGACAGGGAGGTCGGGGAGCTGTTTTTT
CASSPKDREVGELFF
>NA|TRBV14|TRBJ2-5|NA
TGTGCCAGCAGCCAAGGGCTAGTAGAGTACTTC
CASSQGLVEYF
>NA|TRBV4-2|TRBJ2-3|TRBD1
TGTGCCAGCAGCCAAGAATTTGGACAGGCTACCATCACAGATACGCAGTATTTT
CASSQEFGQATITDTQYF
>NA|TRBV28|TRBJ1-2|NA
TGTGCCAGCAGTTTTAAGCAGGTCGAACTGCTCTATGGCTACACCTTC
CASSFKQVELLYGYTF
>NA|TRBV7-3|TRBJ2-1|TRBD2
TGTGCCAGCAGCCCAGGCGCGGGAGGTCCCTACAATGAGCAGTTCTTC
CASSPGAGGPYNEQFF
>NA|TRBV6-5|TRBJ1-1|TRBD1
TGTGCCAGCCGTAAGGACAGGGCCGCTGAAGCTTTCTTT
CASRKDRAAEAFF
>once|TRBV5-1|TRBJ2-1|NA
TGCGCCAGCAGCTTGACAGGGCTCAACAATGAGCAGTTCTTC
CASSLTGLNNEQFF
>NA|TRBV24-1|TRBJ2-5|TRBD2
TGTGCCACCAGTGTCCTGGGGACTAGCGGAAAAGAGACCCAGTACTTC
CATSVLGTSGKETQYF
>NA|TRBV20-1|TRBJ2-7|NA
TGCAGTGCTAGGGGACACTACGAGCAGTACTTC
CSARGHYEQYF
>NA|TRBV6-5|TRBJ1-1|NA
TGTGCCGTCCGCCGGGATGAGAACACTGAAGCTTTCTTT
CAVRRDENTEAFF
>NA|TRBV5-6|TRBJ2-5|NA
TGTGCCAGCAGCTTACGGGGGAACCAAGAGACCCAGTACTTC
CASSLRGNQETQYF
>NA|TRBV4-2|TRBJ1-1|NA
TGTGCCAGCAGCCAAGCGGTATACCAGGGGAACACTGAAGCTTTCTTT
CASSQAVYQGNTEAFF
>once|TRBV9|TRBJ2-1|TRBD2
TGTGCCAGCAGCGTAGGGCTAGCGGGAGGGTTTGAGCAGTTCTTC
CASSVGLAGGFEQFF
>NA|TRBV5-1|TRBJ2-7|NA
TGCGCCAGCAGAAGACAGGATTCCTACGAGCAGTACTTC
CASRRQDSYEQYF
>NA|TRBV28|TRBJ1-6|TRBD1
TGTGCCAGCAGTCGGACAGGGAGTTCACCCCTCCACTTT
CASSRTGSSPLHF